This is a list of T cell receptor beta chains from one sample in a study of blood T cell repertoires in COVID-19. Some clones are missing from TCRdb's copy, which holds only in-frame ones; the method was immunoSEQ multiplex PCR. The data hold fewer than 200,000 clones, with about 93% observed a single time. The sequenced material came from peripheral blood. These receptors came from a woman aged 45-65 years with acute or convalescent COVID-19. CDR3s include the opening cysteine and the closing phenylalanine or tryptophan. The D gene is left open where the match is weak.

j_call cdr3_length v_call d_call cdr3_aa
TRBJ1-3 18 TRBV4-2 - CASSQFREGEFAGNTIYF
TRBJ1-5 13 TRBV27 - CASSLSFSQPQHF
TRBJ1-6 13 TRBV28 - CASQAGENSPLHF
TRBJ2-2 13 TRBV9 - CASSVVVTGELFF
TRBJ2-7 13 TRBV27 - CASSFRGRQEQYF
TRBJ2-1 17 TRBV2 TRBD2 CASIGLAGGWAYNEQFF
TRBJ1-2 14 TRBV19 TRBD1 CASSLSDRRPGYTF
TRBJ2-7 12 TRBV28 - CASSLPGYEQYF
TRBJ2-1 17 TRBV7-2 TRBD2 CASSPSSGVIQGFEQFF
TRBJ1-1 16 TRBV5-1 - CASSSKTPGQGTEAFF
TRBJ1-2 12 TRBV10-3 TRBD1 CATWTGVGGYTF
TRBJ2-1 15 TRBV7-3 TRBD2 CASSSRLAGAGEQFF
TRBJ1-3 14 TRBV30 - CAWSGMSSGNTIYF
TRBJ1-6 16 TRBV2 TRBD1 CASMTEGGQGVSPLHF
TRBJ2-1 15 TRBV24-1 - CATSDSPGGYNEQFF
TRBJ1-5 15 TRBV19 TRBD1 CASSARQGADQPQHF
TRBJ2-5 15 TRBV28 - CASTLMAGAGETQYF
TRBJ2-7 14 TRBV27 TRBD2 CASSFTGLAYEQYF
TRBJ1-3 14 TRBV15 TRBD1 CATSRTTGVNTIYF
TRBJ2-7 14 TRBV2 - CASSEWYSTYEQYF
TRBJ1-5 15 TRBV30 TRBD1 CAWRARGWGNQPQHF
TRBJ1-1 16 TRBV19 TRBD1 CARSWGLGTGYTEAFF
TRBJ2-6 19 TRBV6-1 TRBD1 CASSVNPGQGTSGANVLTF
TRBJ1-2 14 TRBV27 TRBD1 CASSPKTGGHGYTF
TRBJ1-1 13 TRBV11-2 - CASSPTGFTEAFF
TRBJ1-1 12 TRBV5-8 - CASSREGTEAFF
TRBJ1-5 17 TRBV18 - CASSPVNARGSNQPQHF
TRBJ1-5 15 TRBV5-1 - CASSLSSGQNQPQHF
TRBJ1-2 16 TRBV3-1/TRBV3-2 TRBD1 CASSRSSTGWDYGYTF
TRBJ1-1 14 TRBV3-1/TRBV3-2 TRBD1 CASSFTDRGTEAFF
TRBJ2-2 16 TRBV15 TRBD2 CATSRGGLASTGELFF
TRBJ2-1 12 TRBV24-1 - CATSDQREEQFF
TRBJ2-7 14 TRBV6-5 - CASIRDSYPYEQYF
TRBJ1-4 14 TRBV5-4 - CASSLGATNEKLFF
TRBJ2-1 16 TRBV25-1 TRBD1 CASSEPGTGGHNEQFF
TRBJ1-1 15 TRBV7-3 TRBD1 CASSFGQGGNTEAFF
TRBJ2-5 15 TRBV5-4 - CASSLGGRGQETQYF